The 13 T cell receptor beta chains below were found in one sample sequenced in a study of shared clonotypes between healthy human individuals (dated by TCRdb to the early 2020s). Preparation of the library involved the immunoSEQ multiplex PCR assay. TCRdb's version of the immuneACCESS table is confined to in-frame rearrangements and falls short of the full clone set. An unresolved V gene accounts for under half of the shortfall where checked; the remainder is of unknown origin. The sample table holds 950,000 to 1,100,000 clones, of which approximately 78% were seen once. The ten largest make up more than 0.55% of the sample. The source material was memory CD4+ T cells from PBMCs. The cell subset or site tag for this specimen amounts to: CD45RA-negative fraction. The receptors derive from a man aged 18 to 29 in good health. Some clones in this sample may be carry-over from other donors' samples.

The chain couples TRBV7-2 to TRBJ2-1; 9 bases fit TRBD2. Germline lookup yields CDR1 SGHTA and CDR2 FQGNSA. The CDR3 sequence is 15 residues long. V shed 5 bases, J shed 6 bases, and the junction held 8 bases outside the gene matches. In DNA form, the CDR3 reads TGTGCCAGCAGCATCGTTCGCGGGAGGGCCAATGAGCAGTTCTTC. Translating it yields CASSIVRGRANEQFF. Full variable domain (remainder filled in from reference TRBV7-2 and TRBJ2-1): GAGVSQSPSNKVTEKGKDVELRCDPISGHTALYWYRQSLGQGLEFLIYFQGNSAPDKSGLPSDRFSAERTGGSVSTLTIQRTQQEDSAVYLCASSIVRGRANEQFFGPGTRLTVL.

The chain is built from TRBV5-1 and TRBJ1-1; possible D gene TRBD1, 5 bases. V was clipped by 1 base and J by 0 bases, with 7 bases between them. The CDR3 length is 14 residues. Germline V CDR1 and CDR2: SGHRS, YFSETQ. CDR3 in amino acids: CASSLMGVNTEAFF. The DNA for the CDR3 is TGCGCCAGCAGCTTGATGGGGGTGAACACTGAAGCTTTCTTT.

The chain has TRBV19 and TRBJ1-5; weak D call: TRBD1 (5 bases). Germline CDR1 LNHDA, CDR2 SQIVND (reference sequence). This CDR3 comprises 16 residues. The V gene lost 3 bases and the J gene lost 4 bases, with 16 bases spanning the gap. The CDR3 loop reads CASSIRPDRTNQPQHF. The CDR3 region has the DNA TGTGCCAGTAGTATTAGGCCCGACAGAACTAATCAGCCCCAGCATTTT. Looking up the rest from reference TRBV19 and TRBJ1-5 gives the full variable domain: DGGITQSPKYLFRKEGQNVTLSCEQNLNHDAMYWYRQDPGQGLRLIYYSQIVNDFQKGDIAEGYSVSREKKESFPLTVTSAQKNPTAFYLCASSIRPDRTNQPQHFGDGTRLSIL.

The sample holds one count of this clone. V is TRBV5-4 and J is TRBJ1-1; weak D call: TRBD1 (6 bases). Trimming pared 4 bases from V and 5 bases from J, leaving 21 bases between. CDR3 length: 16 amino acids. Germline V CDR1 and CDR2: SGHNT, YYREEE (reference sequence). CDR3 DNA: TGTGCCAGCAGCCTCGGTGGGGGCCGGTGGGGGACTGAAGCTTTCTTT. Translating it yields CASSLGGGRWGTEAFF.

The rearrangement joins TRBV4-3 to TRBJ2-1; D is ambiguous. V shed 0 bases and J shed 10 bases, with 16 bases lying between them. The CDR3 consists of 15 residues. Germline V lookup: CDR1 LGHNA, CDR2 YSLEER. CDR3 amino acids: CASSQDFRLGGEQFF. The CDR3 DNA reads TGCGCCAGCAGCCAAGATTTTCGACTTGGCGGCGAGCAGTTCTTC.

The J gene is TRBJ2-6, the V gene TRBV9; D gene ambiguous. V was trimmed by 3 bases and J by 0 bases, leaving 10 bases between them. Germline V gives CDR1 SGDLS, CDR2 YYNGEE. This CDR3 has 16 residues. The CDR3 DNA reads as TGTGCCAGCAGCGGCCCCCGGGTCTCTGGGGCCAACGTCCTGACTTTC. Translation gives CASSGPRVSGANVLTF.

The chain combines TRBV5-4 with TRBJ2-3; 12 nucleotides match TRBD2. Germline lookup yields CDR1 SGHNT and CDR2 YYREEE (reference sequence). This CDR3 spans 19 amino acids. The trim removed 3 bases at V and 11 bases at J, leaving 22 bases unmatched. As DNA, the CDR3 is TGTGCCAGCAGCTGGGGACTAGCGGGCCGTACGGTAGGCGTTCTTGTGCAGTATTTT. Amino acid sequence: CASSWGLAGRTVGVLVQYF.

V gene TRBV28 combines with J gene TRBJ1-2; weak D call: TRBD1 (6 bases). The ends were cut back, 3 bases at V and 4 bases at J, with 15 bases in the middle. This CDR3 is built from 15 residues. Germline lookup yields CDR1 MDHEN and CDR2 SYDVKM. The CDR3 spells CASSLISQDSYGYTF. DNA for the CDR3: TGTGCCAGCAGTTTGATCTCCCAGGACAGCTATGGCTACACCTTC.

The rearrangement joins TRBV7-2 to TRBJ1-4; D is possibly TRBD1 (5 bases). V was pared by 6 bases and J by 3 bases, with 11 bases between. The V gene's germline CDR1 is SGHTA and CDR2 FQGNSA. This CDR3 region has 14 residues. CDR3: CASSPPGANEKLFF. The CDR3 DNA sequence: TGTGCCAGCAGTCCCCCGGGGGCTAATGAAAAACTGTTTTTT.

V and J are TRBV10-3 and TRBJ2-7, with D perhaps matching TRBD1 (6 bases). The length of the CDR3 is 15 residues. Germline CDR1 ENHRY, CDR2 SYGVKD. V was pared by 8 bases and J by 4 bases, with 21 bases between. The CDR3 region has the DNA TGTGCCATCTCCTCTGCCAGCAGGGGCTCATACGAGCAGTACTTC. It encodes CAISSASRGSYEQYF.

This clone was recorded once. With only one base between it and a far larger clone, this is likely a read error. Other DNA sequences of this sample code for an identical CDR3. The chain links TRBV7-3 to TRBJ2-5; no clear D gene. Germline lookup yields CDR1 SGHTA and CDR2 FQGTGA. This CDR3 spans 11 amino acids. V gave up 4 bases and J gave up 2 bases, with 2 bases separating them. In DNA, the CDR3 is TGTGCCAGCAGCTCACAAGAGACCCAGTACTTC. Protein product: CASSSQETQYF.

The chain recombines TRBV5-1 with TRBJ2-3; 7 positions agree with TRBD2. The V segment lost 2 bases and the J segment 1 base; nucleotides outside the gene matches: 4. The CDR3 consists of 15 residues. Germline V lookup: CDR1 SGHRS, CDR2 YFSETQ. The CDR3 sequence is CASSFMGGGTDTQYF. CDR3 nucleotide sequence: TGCGCCAGCAGCTTCATGGGAGGGGGCACAGATACGCAGTATTTT.

The chain uses TRBV9 and TRBJ1-3; 8 bases align to TRBD1. Per the germline V gene, CDR1 is SGDLS and CDR2 is YYNGEE. J was trimmed by 8 bases and V by 5 bases; bases with no gene match: 9. CDR3 length: 14 amino acids. The CDR3 sequence is CASRGGQGQDTIYF. In DNA form, the CDR3 reads TGTGCCAGCAGGGGCGGACAGGGACAAGACACCATATATTTT.